This TCR beta chain was recovered during a study of shared clonotypes between healthy human individuals. The overall study: The plates for each donor numbered three CD4 naive, three CD4 memory, two CD8 naive and one CD8 memory.

This clone was recorded a few times. The CDR3 loop spans 11 amino acids. V lost 10 bases and J lost 4, with 8 bases in between. Germline V gene sequence: CDR1 MNHEY, CDR2 SVGAGI. Only in-frame clones appear in the TCRdb table, and some are missing; sequencing was by immunoSEQ multiplex PCR. The table shows hundreds of thousands of clones, with 80% to 95% occurring only once. Naive CD8 cells were CD45RO-negative, positively selected for CCR7, excluding terminally differentiated effector memory CD45RA+ cells. Specimen: naive CD8+ T cells sorted from blood. The chain employs TRBV6-5 and TRBJ1-5; D is perhaps TRBD1 (5 bases). The source is a man aged 30-40 years in good health. DNA of the CDR3: TGTGCCACAGGGAATAATCAGCCCCAGCATTTT. It is translated as CATGNNQPQHF.